This T cell receptor beta chain is drawn from a study of technical replicates of blood from several donors (dated by TCRdb to about 2017). The CDR3 spans 19 residues, from the cysteine through the phenylalanine. Just CDR3 DNA is preserved here, 57 bases in frame from base 1. The germline V gene provides CDR1 SGHDN and CDR2 FVKESK. V has 5 bases trimmed and J has 4 bases trimmed; junction bases matching no gene number 18. This clone was detected once. The clone's antigen remains unknown. No quality values exist for individual bases; no much larger clone is one base distant. The method was the immunoSEQ multiplex PCR assay. This is the immuneACCESS table as TCRdb keeps it, with only in-frame sequences that have V and J called. A part of the clones is gone; compared with another copy, unresolved V genes explain less than half, and the rest is unexplained. In all, the sample holds about 16,000 clones, and about nine tenths of those were seen once. Roughly 13% of the sample rests with the top ten.

The V and J genes are TRBV14 and TRBJ2-5; 11 bases in between match TRBD2. Sequencing input: PBMCs. This sequence originates from a human donor in good health. The CDR3 region: CASSSRPTSGNLWGETQYF. The DNA is as follows: TGTGCCAGCAGCTCGAGACCGACTAGCGGGAACCTCTGGGGAGAGACCCAGTACTTC.